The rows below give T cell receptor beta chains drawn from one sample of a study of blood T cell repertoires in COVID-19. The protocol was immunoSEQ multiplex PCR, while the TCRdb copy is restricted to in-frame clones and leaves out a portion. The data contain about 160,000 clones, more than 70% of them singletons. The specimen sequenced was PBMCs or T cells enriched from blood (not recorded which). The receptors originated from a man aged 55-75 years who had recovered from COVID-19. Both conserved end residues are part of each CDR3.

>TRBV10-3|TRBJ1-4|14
CAISESRGNEKLFF
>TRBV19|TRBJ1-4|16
CASSILRQVGHEKLFF
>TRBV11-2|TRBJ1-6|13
CASSPDRYSPLHF
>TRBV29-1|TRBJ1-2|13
CSAQGGRTYGYTF
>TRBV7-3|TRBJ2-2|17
CASSLFTSGGYTGELFF
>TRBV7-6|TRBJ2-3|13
CASSGYISGAQYF
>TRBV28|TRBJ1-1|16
CASSLASQGASTEAFF
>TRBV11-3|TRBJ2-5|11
CASSSGETQYF
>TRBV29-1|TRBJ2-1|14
CSVAGTSVINEQFF
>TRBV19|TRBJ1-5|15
CASRTTGTGNQPQHF
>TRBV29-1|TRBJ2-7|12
CSVGLGGGEQYF
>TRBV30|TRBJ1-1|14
CAWSYLGSGAEAFF
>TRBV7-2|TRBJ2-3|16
CASSLAGGFSTDTQYF
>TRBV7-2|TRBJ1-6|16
CASSLGSHRGNSPLHF
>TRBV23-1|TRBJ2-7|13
CASGGGSAYEQYF
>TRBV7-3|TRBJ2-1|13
CASSAGVGNEQFF
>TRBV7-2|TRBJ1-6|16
CASSLVTSSYNSPLHF
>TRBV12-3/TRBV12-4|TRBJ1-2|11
CATQGASGYTF
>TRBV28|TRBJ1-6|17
CASSLPPPGGWNSPLHF
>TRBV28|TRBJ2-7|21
CASSLVEGPRLAGGPLYEQYF
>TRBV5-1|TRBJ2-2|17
CASSITGQVDGTGELFF
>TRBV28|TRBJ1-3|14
CASIKRITGNTIYF
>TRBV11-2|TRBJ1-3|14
CASSLQRSGNTIYF
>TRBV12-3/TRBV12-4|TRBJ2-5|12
CASSPREKTQYF
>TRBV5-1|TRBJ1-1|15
CASSSAGARNTEAFF
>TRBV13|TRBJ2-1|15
CASSPGLAGVNEQFF
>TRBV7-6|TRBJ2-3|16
CASSQLAGGTTDTQYF
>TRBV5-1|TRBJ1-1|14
CASSGTGRNTEAFF
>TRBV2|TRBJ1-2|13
CASSDRANYGYTF
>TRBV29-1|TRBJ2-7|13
CSVPGSPAYEQYF
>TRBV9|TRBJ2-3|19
CASSVGQGVAAGGLDTQYF